Shown below are 32 T cell receptor beta chains from a single sample sequenced in a study of shared clonotypes between healthy human individuals. This table comes from immunoSEQ multiplex PCR, and its TCRdb copy is limited to in-frame clones, with some not included. The table records 2 million to 2.5 million clones, around 90% of them present only once. Specimen: naive CD4+ T cells from PBMCs. Subset specified: CD45RA+ positively selected. The receptor set was obtained from a man younger than 35 in good health. Some clones in this sample may be carry-over from other donors' samples.

The chain carries TRBV9 and TRBJ1-4; D ambiguous. The CDR3 is 15 amino acids. V was cut by 0 bases and J by 5 bases, with 11 bases left in between. Per the germline V gene, CDR1 is SGDLS and CDR2 is YYNGEE. DNA of the CDR3: TGTGCCAGCAGCGTAGAGTCTTCGGGGAATGAAAAACTGTTTTTT. This sequence encodes CASSVESSGNEKLFF.

This rearrangement joins TRBV11-2 to TRBJ1-5; D may be TRBD1 (6 bases). Per germline, CDR1 SGHAT and CDR2 FQNNGV. The CDR3 contains 13 residues. The V end lost 1 base, the J end lost 8 bases, and 9 bases lay between the germline ends. CDR3 bases: TGTGCCAGCAGCTTAGCCCACAGGGAGCCCCAGCATTTT. This translates into CASSLAHREPQHF. Looking up the rest from reference TRBV11-2 and TRBJ1-5 gives the full variable domain: EAGVAQSPRYKIIEKRQSVAFWCNPISGHATLYWYQQILGQGPKLLIQFQNNGVVDDSQLPKDRFSAERLKGVDSTLKIQPAKLEDSAVYLCASSLAHREPQHFGDGTRLSIL.

This chain joins TRBV4-3 and TRBJ1-2, with TRBD1 as a possible D gene (6 bases). The germline V and J ends were trimmed by 0 bases and 2 bases, with 13 bases remaining between them. The CDR3 totals 16 residues. Germline loops: CDR1 LGHNA, CDR2 YSLEER. The CDR3 loop reads CASSQDRQVENYGYTF. The CDR3 DNA follows: TGCGCCAGCAGCCAAGACCGACAGGTGGAAAACTATGGCTACACCTTC.

CDR3 amino acids: CASSESDGRYEQYF. The CDR3 nucleotides read TGCGCCAGCAGTGAGTCAGACGGGAGATACGAGCAGTACTTC. The chain links TRBV10-1 to TRBJ2-7, with D possibly TRBD2 on 6 matching bases. Trimming cost V 0 bases and J 4 bases, with 10 bases left between them. Germline-derived CDR1 and CDR2 are WNHNN and SYGVQD (reference sequence). CDR3 size: 14 residues.

The genes are TRBV29-1 and TRBJ1-2, with no clear D. CDR1 SQVTM and CDR2 ANQGSEA come from the germline V gene. The CDR3 contains 15 residues. V was cut by 1 base and J by 0 bases, with 12 bases left in between. CDR3 sequence: CSVEGSGLSNYGYTF. The DNA of the CDR3 is TGCAGCGTTGAAGGTTCCGGATTATCTAACTATGGCTACACCTTC.

The gene calls are TRBV11-2 and TRBJ1-3; 10 nucleotides align to TRBD1. Germline CDR1 and CDR2: SGHAT and FQNNGV. The CDR3 is 14 residues long. J lost 6 bases, V lost 7 bases, and 6 bases had no gene match. As DNA, the CDR3 is TGTGCCAGCACGCCACGACAGGGGGCAAACACCATATATTTT. Its translation is CASTPRQGANTIYF. The full variable domain, in which reference TRBV11-2 and TRBJ1-3 provide the parts outside the CDR3, is EAGVAQSPRYKIIEKRQSVAFWCNPISGHATLYWYQQILGQGPKLLIQFQNNGVVDDSQLPKDRFSAERLKGVDSTLKIQPAKLEDSAVYLCASTPRQGANTIYFGEGSWLTVV.

The genes are TRBV7-3 and TRBJ2-1; 8 bases are a match to TRBD2. The CDR3 loop spans 16 amino acids. After removal of 5 bases from V and 9 bases from J, the junction contained 15 bases not matched to a gene. Germline V lookup: CDR1 SGHTA, CDR2 FQGTGA. The CDR3 sequence: CASSQIYTGLAREQFF. The DNA for the CDR3 is TGTGCCAGCAGCCAGATCTATACCGGACTAGCACGTGAGCAGTTCTTC.

This clone was observed once. The chain carries TRBV28 and TRBJ2-1; 12 bases line up with TRBD2. The CDR3 covers 19 residues. Germline CDR1 and CDR2: MDHEN and SYDVKM. J was trimmed by 0 bases and V by 6 bases; bases with no gene match: 12. This chain's CDR3 is CASSPRLAGENFSYNEQFF. In DNA, the CDR3 is TGTGCCAGCAGCCCTAGACTAGCGGGAGAAAACTTCTCCTACAATGAGCAGTTCTTC.

J is TRBJ2-3 and V is TRBV10-3; TRBD1 is a possible D gene (6 bases). V lost 6 bases, J lost 2 bases, and 15 bases lay in between. From germline, CDR1 is ENHRY and CDR2 SYGVKD. This CDR3 is 15 amino acids long. The CDR3 spells CAISARTALTDTQYF. The CDR3 DNA sequence: TGTGCCATCAGCGCCAGGACAGCTCTCACAGATACGCAGTATTTT.

The chain couples TRBV7-9 to TRBJ2-1; 11 nucleotides line up with TRBD1. Per the germline V gene, CDR1 is SEHNR and CDR2 is FQNEAQ (reference sequence). J was trimmed by 4 bases and V by 5 bases; bases with no gene match: 7. This CDR3 comprises 16 residues. The CDR3 DNA sequence: TGTGCCAGCAGCGAACGGACAGGGGGCGCTTACAATGAGCAGTTCTTC. Its protein product is CASSERTGGAYNEQFF.

The rearrangement joins TRBV27 to TRBJ1-5; D not resolved. Germline V lookup: CDR1 MNHEY, CDR2 SMNVEV (reference sequence). CDR3 length equals 17 residues. Trimming shortened V by 2 bases and J by 2 bases, and 16 bases separated the two germline ends. The CDR3 DNA reads TGTGCCAGCAGTTTAAAATTGACCGGACCCCGCAATCAGCCCCAGCATTTT. This codes for CASSLKLTGPRNQPQHF.

For this clone: This same CDR3 is encoded by further DNA sequences in the sample. V is TRBV28 and J is TRBJ2-1; 9 nucleotides match TRBD1. The CDR3 extends over 14 amino acids. Trimming at V came to 7 bases and at J to 3 bases, leaving 4 bases not matched to a gene. CDR1 is MDHEN, CDR2 SYDVKM, per germline. CDR3 sequence (DNA): TGTGCCAGCACACCGGGACAGGGCTACAATGAGCAGTTCTTC. Translation gives CASTPGQGYNEQFF. The full variable domain, its missing parts supplied by reference TRBV28 and TRBJ2-1, is DVKVTQSSRYLVKRTGEKVFLECVQDMDHENMFWYRQDPGLGLRLIYFSYDVKMKEKGDIPEGYSVSREKKERFSLILESASTNQTSMYLCASTPGQGYNEQFFGPGTRLTVL.

The genes are TRBV7-9 and TRBJ2-7, with D perhaps assigned TRBD1 or TRBD2 (6 bases each). Trimming took off 5 bases at V and 2 bases at J, with 13 bases between the two ends. Germline V lookup: CDR1 SEHNR, CDR2 FQNEAQ (reference sequence). This CDR3 is built from 14 residues. CDR3: CASSPRDKTYEQYF. The DNA for the CDR3 is TGTGCCAGCAGCCCGCGGGACAAAACCTACGAGCAGTACTTC.

The chain links TRBV19 to TRBJ2-7; TRBD2 aligns across 10 bases. In germline, CDR1 is LNHDA, CDR2 SQIVND (reference sequence). Losses at the gene ends were 7 bases for V and 2 bases for J; bases not matched to a gene: 17. The CDR3 contains 18 residues. The CDR3 bases are TGTGCCAGTACCCCCGCCGAGCTAGCGGGAGCCCAACCCTACGAGCAGTACTTC. Its translation is CASTPAELAGAQPYEQYF. Full variable domain (remainder filled in from reference TRBV19 and TRBJ2-7): DGGITQSPKYLFRKEGQNVTLSCEQNLNHDAMYWYRQDPGQGLRLIYYSQIVNDFQKGDIAEGYSVSREKKESFPLTVTSAQKNPTAFYLCASTPAELAGAQPYEQYFGPGTRLTVT.

This clone turned up a few times. The chain combines TRBV19 with TRBJ1-4, with a possible D match to TRBD1 (5 bases). This CDR3 contains 15 residues. The V gene's germline CDR1 is LNHDA and CDR2 SQIVND (reference sequence). Trimming shortened V by 5 bases and J by 8 bases, and 18 bases separated the two germline ends. CDR3: CASSSPGRFREKLFF. CDR3 nucleotides: TGTGCCAGTAGTTCGCCGGGACGCTTCAGGGAAAAACTGTTTTTT.

V and J are TRBV5-4 and TRBJ2-7, with D perhaps TRBD1 or TRBD2 (5 bases each). V lost 9 bases and J lost 0, with 10 bases in between. This CDR3 contains 12 residues. Per germline, CDR1 SGHNT and CDR2 YYREEE (reference sequence). CDR3 sequence: CATRDPSYEQYF. The CDR3 DNA follows: TGTGCCACCCGGGACCCCTCCTACGAGCAGTACTTC. Full variable domain (remainder filled in from reference TRBV5-4 and TRBJ2-7): ETGVTQSPTHLIKTRGQQVTLRCSSQSGHNTVSWYQQALGQGPQFIFQYYREEENGRGNFPPRFSGLQFPNYSSELNVNALELDDSALYLCATRDPSYEQYFGPGTRLTVT.

The chain links TRBV4-2 to TRBJ1-3, with D hard to call. The CDR3 loop spans 17 amino acids. The germline gives CDR1 LGHNA, CDR2 YNFKEQ. The V end was cut by 0 bases, the J end by 0 bases, with 12 bases between. CDR3 loop: CASSQDISLISGNTIYF. The CDR3 DNA reads as TGTGCCAGCAGCCAAGATATATCCCTCATCTCTGGAAACACCATATATTTT.

The V and J genes are TRBV5-1 and TRBJ2-1; D call uncertain. The CDR3 consists of 13 residues. CDR1 and CDR2 (germline): SGHRS, YFSETQ. The V end was cut by 4 bases, the J end by 8 bases, with 13 bases between. The CDR3 here is CASSRVYSHEQFF. The CDR3 region has the DNA TGCGCCAGCAGCCGAGTCTACTCCCATGAGCAGTTCTTC.

V usage is TRBV5-6 and J usage is TRBJ2-1; 13 bases map to TRBD2. The trim removed 3 bases at V and 4 bases at J, leaving 10 bases unmatched. Germline loops: CDR1 SGHDT, CDR2 YYEEEE. The CDR3 is 18 residues long. The CDR3: CASSSIGLAGDLYNEQFF. Written as DNA, the CDR3 is TGTGCCAGCAGCTCAATCGGACTAGCGGGAGACCTATACAATGAGCAGTTCTTC.

The gene calls are TRBV2 and TRBJ2-2; maybe TRBD1 (6 bases). V shed 6 bases and J shed 0 bases, with 11 bases lying between them. The CDR3 runs to 15 residues. CDR1 SNHLY and CDR2 FYNNEI come from the germline V gene. Here the CDR3 DNA reads TGTGCCAGCAGAAGGACAGACTCGAACACCGGGGAGCTGTTTTTT. This gives the protein CASRRTDSNTGELFF.

The rearrangement uses TRBV6-6 and TRBJ2-7, with 8 bases lining up with TRBD2. CDR3 length: 14 residues. V was pared by 5 bases and J by 2 bases, with 5 bases of the junction left unmatched. Germline loops: CDR1 MNHNY, CDR2 SVGAGI (reference sequence). The CDR3 is CASSLAGATYEQYF. For the CDR3, the DNA is TGTGCCAGCAGTCTAGCGGGCGCCACCTACGAGCAGTACTTC.

For this clone: This sample includes further DNA sequences coding for the same CDR3. J is TRBJ2-1 and V is TRBV19, with no clear D. The CDR3 runs 11 residues. Trimming left V 6 bases short and J 4 bases short, with 4 bases between. The germline V gene encodes CDR1 LNHDA and CDR2 SQIVND (reference sequence). CDR3 in DNA: TGTGCCAGTAGGGATTACAATGAGCAGTTCTTC. It specifies CASRDYNEQFF.

This clone turned up a few times. The same CDR3 also results from other DNA sequences found in this sample. The rearrangement links TRBV29-1 to TRBJ1-1; 10 nucleotides match TRBD1. CDR1 and CDR2 (germline): SQVTM, ANQGSEA. The CDR3 sequence is 12 residues long. V dropped 7 bases and J dropped 3; count of bases not matched to a gene: 2. The CDR3 sequence: CSGGQGDTEAFF. The CDR3 region has the DNA TGCAGCGGAGGACAGGGGGACACTGAAGCTTTCTTT. Drawing the rest from reference TRBV29-1 and TRBJ1-1, the complete variable domain is SAVISQKPSRDICQRGTSLTIQCQVDSQVTMMFWYRQQPGQSLTLIATANQGSEATYESGFVIDKFPISRPNLTFSTLTVSNMSPEDSSIYLCSGGQGDTEAFFGQGTRLTVV.

Remarks on this clone: Different DNA sequences within this sample yield the same CDR3. This rearrangement joins TRBV7-9 to TRBJ2-5; D remains unclear. V was trimmed by 3 bases and J by 5 bases, leaving 4 bases between them. In germline, CDR1 is SEHNR, CDR2 FQNEAQ (reference sequence). The CDR3 loop spans 11 amino acids. This CDR3 is CASSFRETQYF. As DNA, the CDR3 is TGTGCCAGCAGCTTCCGGGAGACCCAGTACTTC.

The rearrangement links TRBV18 to TRBJ2-7, with 11 bases aligning to TRBD1. Germline-derived CDR1 and CDR2 are KGHSH and LQKENI. The junction had 10 bases not matched to a gene; V was cut back by 6 bases and J by 0 bases. The CDR3 is 17 residues long. CDR3 amino acids: CASSPEPGTGGSYEQYF. As DNA, the CDR3 is TGTGCCAGCTCGCCAGAACCCGGGACAGGGGGCTCCTACGAGCAGTACTTC.

This chain connects TRBV4-1 to TRBJ2-7, with unresolved D. The CDR3 is made up of 14 amino acids. The V gene's germline CDR1 is MGHRA and CDR2 YSYEKL. V gave up 0 bases and J gave up 9 bases, with 15 bases separating them. The CDR3 sequence: CASSQDPLVAAQYF. As DNA, the CDR3 is TGCGCCAGCAGCCAAGATCCCTTGGTAGCCGCGCAGTACTTC.

This chain links TRBV5-4 with TRBJ2-1; 10 positions match TRBD1. The V gene's germline CDR1 is SGHNT and CDR2 YYREEE (reference sequence). V lost 4 bases to trimming and J lost 3 bases; unmatched junction nucleotides: 7. The CDR3 is made up of 16 amino acids. CDR3 nucleotides: TGTGCCAGCAGCCCCCTCGGACAGGGGGGCTACAATGAGCAGTTCTTC. This sequence encodes CASSPLGQGGYNEQFF. Based on the CDR3 plus reference TRBV5-4 and TRBJ2-1, the full variable domain is ETGVTQSPTHLIKTRGQQVTLRCSSQSGHNTVSWYQQALGQGPQFIFQYYREEENGRGNFPPRFSGLQFPNYSSELNVNALELDDSALYLCASSPLGQGGYNEQFFGPGTRLTVL.

The V gene is TRBV14, the J gene TRBJ2-3; D remains ambiguous. V dropped 0 bases and J dropped 5 bases, with 9 bases sitting between them. Germline-derived CDR1 and CDR2 are SGHDN and FVKESK. The CDR3 contains 14 residues. This CDR3 is CASSQDRGGDTQYF. DNA for the CDR3: TGTGCCAGCAGCCAAGATCGCGGTGGAGATACGCAGTATTTT.

The chain uses TRBV9 and TRBJ2-3; TRBD2 aligns across 9 bases. The CDR3 contains 16 residues. V trimming: 0 bases; J trimming: 5 bases; junction bases outside the gene matches: 7. Germline CDR1 SGDLS, CDR2 YYNGEE. CDR3 nucleotide sequence: TGTGCCAGCAGCGTAGACGCGGGAGGGTCAGGAGATACGCAGTATTTT. Residues: CASSVDAGGSGDTQYF.

The CDR3 nucleotides are TGTGCCAGCACCTTTTCGCGAGGGAGGGGGGTCTACGAGCAGTACTTC. It yields the protein CASTFSRGRGVYEQYF. J is TRBJ2-7 and V is TRBV7-2, with TRBD2 as a possible D gene (7 bases). From germline, CDR1 is SGHTA and CDR2 FQGNSA. This CDR3 spans 16 amino acids. Trimming removed 7 bases at V and 3 bases at J, with 22 bases between.

The genes are TRBV28 and TRBJ2-2; 8 nucleotides line up with TRBD1. The CDR3 is 16 residues long. Germline CDR1 and CDR2: MDHEN and SYDVKM. Losses at the gene ends were 5 bases for V and 4 bases for J; bases not matched to a gene: 9. The CDR3 is CASSPATGGGTGELFF. DNA for the CDR3: TGTGCCAGCAGTCCCGCCACAGGGGGTGGCACCGGGGAGCTGTTTTTT.

V and J are TRBV19 and TRBJ1-5; 8 bases agree with TRBD1. CDR3 size: 15 residues. Losses at the gene ends were 5 bases for V and 3 bases for J; bases not matched to a gene: 6. Germline CDR1 and CDR2: LNHDA and SQIVND (reference sequence). This chain's CDR3 is CASSRGQADNQPQHF. Written as DNA, the CDR3 is TGTGCCAGTAGTCGGGGACAGGCGGACAATCAGCCCCAGCATTTT.